These 12 T cell receptor beta chains were all obtained from the same sample, sequenced in a study of shared clonotypes between healthy human individuals (dated by TCRdb to the early 2020s). The library was generated by the immunoSEQ multiplex PCR assay. TCRdb took this table from immuneACCESS and kept in-frame rearrangements with V and J called. Such tables lack part of the clones; where checked against another copy, unresolved V genes explain under half of the gap, and the rest is unexplained. For this sample the table gives about a million clones, of which more than 60% were detected only once. Of the sample, roughly 1.5% falls within the top ten clones. The sequenced material came from memory CD4+ T cells sorted from blood. The sample's cell subset or site label, decoded: CD45RA-negative fraction. The source is a man aged 18 to 30 in good health.

V gene TRBV15 combines with J gene TRBJ1-2; D gene uncertain. Between the trimmed V and J ends, which lost 1 base and 4 bases, there was a span of 7 bases. CDR3 size: 13 residues. Germline V lookup: CDR1 LNHNV, CDR2 YYDKDF (reference sequence). The CDR3 DNA is TGTGCCACCAGCAGAGGGGGAGGCTATGGCTACACCTTC. It yields the protein CATSRGGGYGYTF.

The chain is built from TRBV19 and TRBJ2-2, with TRBD2 matching over 8 bases. Germline trimming cut 4 bases from V and 4 bases from J; bases unmatched to any gene: 2. The CDR3 runs 14 residues. Germline lookup yields CDR1 LNHDA and CDR2 SQIVND (reference sequence). The CDR3 region is CASSTSGSTGELFF. The CDR3 DNA reads as TGTGCCAGTAGTACTAGCGGGTCCACCGGGGAGCTGTTTTTT.

The chain recombines TRBV7-3 with TRBJ2-3, with TRBD1 as a possible D gene (6 bases). Per germline, CDR1 SGHTA and CDR2 FQGTGA. Trimming left V 5 bases short and J 2 bases short, with 20 bases between. This CDR3 is 17 amino acids long. As DNA, the CDR3 is TGTGCCAGCAGCCCTACAGGGCGACACTCAAACACAGATACGCAGTATTTT. Its translation: CASSPTGRHSNTDTQYF.

A note on this clone: The same CDR3 arises from other DNA sequences in this sample as well. The chain recombines TRBV2 with TRBJ2-6; D not certain. The CDR3 is 14 residues long. V shed 3 bases and J shed 0 bases, with 3 bases lying between them. In germline, CDR1 is SNHLY, CDR2 FYNNEI. The CDR3 sequence: CASSDRSGANVLTF. The DNA of the CDR3 is TGTGCCAGCAGTGACCGCTCTGGGGCCAACGTCCTGACTTTC.

The chain is built from TRBV5-1 and TRBJ2-1; a weak D match, TRBD1 (6 bases). There are 14 residues in the CDR3. With 0 bases removed from V and 9 bases from J, the gap between germline ends came to 13 bases. Germline V gene data show CDR1 as SGHRS and CDR2 as YFSETQ. The DNA of the CDR3 is TGCGCCAGCAGCTTGGGGGGGCCGGTGGTTGAGCAGTTCTTC. Translated: CASSLGGPVVEQFF.

The chain couples TRBV14 to TRBJ2-3; D perhaps matches TRBD2 (5 bases). The CDR3 is 16 amino acids. Germline CDR1 reads SGHDN; CDR2 reads FVKESK. Trimming removed 0 bases at V and 5 bases at J, with 15 bases between. The CDR3 nucleotides are TGTGCCAGCAGCCAAGATCTAACTACCCGGGGAGATACGCAGTATTTT. It is translated as CASSQDLTTRGDTQYF.

V usage is TRBV7-6 and J usage is TRBJ2-5; 12 bases map to TRBD1. J gave up 7 bases and V 6 bases, and 15 bases lay outside the gene matches. Germline V CDR1 and CDR2: SGHVS, FNYEAQ. This CDR3 has 17 residues. This chain's CDR3 is CASSSGPGTGGRGTQYF. CDR3 DNA sequence: TGTGCCAGCAGTTCGGGACCCGGGACAGGGGGCCGGGGGACCCAGTACTTC.

This clone was counted many times. The chain has TRBV10-3 and TRBJ1-5; D gene uncertain. CDR1 ENHRY and CDR2 SYGVKD come from the germline V gene. V was clipped by 6 bases and J by 1 base, with 7 bases between them. The CDR3 runs to 13 residues. The CDR3 is CAISANSNQPQHF. In DNA, the CDR3 is TGTGCCATCAGCGCTAACAGCAATCAGCCCCAGCATTTT.

V and J are TRBV30 and TRBJ1-1; a possible D gene is TRBD1 (5 bases). Trimming took off 3 bases at V and 2 bases at J, with 19 bases between the two ends. CDR1 is GTSNPN, CDR2 SVGIG, per germline (reference sequence). CDR3 length equals 16 residues. CDR3 nucleotides: TGTGCCTGGAGGGTGGGCAGGGTAGAGAGAAACACTGAAGCTTTCTTT. Amino acids: CAWRVGRVERNTEAFF.

The genes are TRBV7-6 and TRBJ2-5; TRBD2 is a possible D gene (6 bases). The CDR3 consists of 15 residues. The V and J ends lost 2 bases and 1 base respectively, with 11 bases between them. Germline V gene lookup returns CDR1 SGHVS and CDR2 FNYEAQ. The DNA of the CDR3 is TGTGCCAGCAGCTTAATGGGGGGACTCCAAGAGACCCAGTACTTC. Encoded protein: CASSLMGGLQETQYF.

The chain employs TRBV11-3 and TRBJ2-1; weak D call: TRBD2 (5 bases). This CDR3 is built from 15 residues. Germline CDR1 is SGHNT and CDR2 is YENEEA. V gave up 1 base and J gave up 0 bases, with 7 bases separating them. The DNA of the CDR3 is TGTGCCAGCAGCTTAGGAGGGAGCTCCTACAATGAGCAGTTCTTC. Protein: CASSLGGSSYNEQFF.

This clone occurred a few times. The chain recombines TRBV9 with TRBJ2-3; D is tentatively TRBD1 or TRBD2 (6 bases each). Trimming removed 1 base at V and 4 bases at J, with 13 bases between. The length of the CDR3 is 15 residues. Germline assignment: CDR1 SGDLS and CDR2 YYNGEE. The CDR3 region is CASSVRTGGSDTQYF. CDR3 DNA: TGTGCCAGCAGCGTACGGACCGGGGGCTCAGATACGCAGTATTTT.